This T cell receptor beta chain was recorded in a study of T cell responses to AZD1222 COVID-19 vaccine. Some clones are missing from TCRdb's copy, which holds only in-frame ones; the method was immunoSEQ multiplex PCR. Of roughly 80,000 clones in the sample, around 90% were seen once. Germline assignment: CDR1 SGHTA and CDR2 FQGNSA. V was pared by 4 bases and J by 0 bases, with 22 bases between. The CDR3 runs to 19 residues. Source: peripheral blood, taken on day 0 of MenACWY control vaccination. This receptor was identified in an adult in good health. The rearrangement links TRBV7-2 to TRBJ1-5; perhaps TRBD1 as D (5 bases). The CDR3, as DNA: TGTGCCAGCAGCTCACCTCTCGCCCTCGGGACGCATAGCAATCAGCCCCAGCATTTT. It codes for CASSSPLALGTHSNQPQHF.